One and the same sample provided the 20 T cell receptor beta chains below, sequenced in a study of T cell changes during pregnancy in multiple sclerosis. Libraries were prepared by immunoSEQ multiplex PCR; TCRdb keeps only in-frame clonotypes and omits some of them. The profile covers approximately 80,000 clones, with 94% appearing a single time and roughly 2.5% taken by the ten largest. The source material was peripheral blood, sampled in the third trimester of pregnancy. The receptors shown here come from a female donor with multiple sclerosis, enrolled in a pregnancy study.

The chain employs TRBV5-4 and TRBJ2-3; 11 positions match TRBD2. Per germline, CDR1 SGHNT and CDR2 YYREEE (reference sequence). The J segment lost 5 bases and the V segment lost 5 bases, leaving 7 bases of the junction unmatched. The CDR3 is 15 amino acids. CDR3 sequence (DNA): TGTGCCAGCAGATATAGCGGGGGGGCCGTAGATACGCAGTATTTT. Amino acids: CASRYSGGAVDTQYF.

The chain couples TRBV6-1 to TRBJ1-5; 10 positions match TRBD1. The germline gives CDR1 MNHNS, CDR2 SASEGT. Losses at the gene ends were 7 bases for V and 6 bases for J; bases not matched to a gene: 9. This CDR3 is built from 15 residues. CDR3 loop: CASTPGQGEAQPQHF. In DNA form, the CDR3 reads TGTGCCAGCACCCCCGGACAGGGGGAAGCTCAGCCCCAGCATTTT.

This clone has a single count. The chain combines TRBV27 with TRBJ2-7; no firm D call. Germline values: CDR1 MNHEY, CDR2 SMNVEV (reference sequence). Trimming shortened V by 1 base and J by 2 bases, and 12 bases separated the two germline ends. The CDR3 runs to 15 residues. This chain's CDR3 is CASSLLGSLAYEQYF. The CDR3 bases are TGTGCCAGCAGTTTATTGGGCAGTTTAGCCTACGAGCAGTACTTC.

This chain links TRBV9 with TRBJ2-1, with D perhaps matching TRBD2 (6 bases). Germline CDR1 reads SGDLS; CDR2 reads YYNGEE. Trimming shortened V by 0 bases and J by 5 bases, and 12 bases separated the two germline ends. The CDR3 length is 15 residues. The chain's CDR3 is CASSVVVGGDNEQFF. The CDR3 region has the DNA TGTGCCAGCAGCGTAGTGGTGGGGGGAGACAATGAGCAGTTCTTC.

The rearrangement joins TRBV6-1 to TRBJ1-5; a possible D gene is TRBD1 (5 bases). Germline CDR1 is MNHNS and CDR2 is SASEGT. V shed 8 bases and J shed 1 base, with 9 bases lying between them. The CDR3 spans 13 residues. CDR3 in DNA: TGTGCCAGCTGGGACTTCAGCAATCAGCCCCAGCATTTT. Protein: CASWDFSNQPQHF.

The chain carries TRBV30 and TRBJ2-5, with TRBD2 as a possible D gene (6 bases). The CDR3 has 13 residues. Looked up from germline, CDR1 is GTSNPN and CDR2 is SVGIG (reference sequence). The ends were cut back, 0 bases at V and 5 bases at J, with 10 bases in the middle. The chain's CDR3 is CAWSVPGGETQYF. The CDR3 DNA follows: TGTGCCTGGAGTGTGCCCGGAGGGGAGACCCAGTACTTC.

The chain combines TRBV19 with TRBJ1-5, with D unclear. The V gene's germline CDR1 is LNHDA and CDR2 SQIVND (reference sequence). V was cut by 5 bases and J by 7 bases, with 9 bases left in between. The CDR3 runs 12 residues. CDR3 sequence: CASSPGRQPQHF. The CDR3 DNA follows: TGTGCCAGTAGTCCAGGCCGGCAGCCCCAGCATTTT.

The count of this clone is one. The chain couples TRBV6-5 to TRBJ1-2; D gene uncertain. Per germline, CDR1 MNHEY and CDR2 SVGAGI. The CDR3 covers 13 residues. The ends were cut back, 3 bases at V and 6 bases at J, with 11 bases in the middle. The CDR3 sequence: CASSYGAADGYTF. The CDR3, as DNA: TGTGCCAGCAGTTATGGAGCGGCCGATGGCTACACCTTC.

The chain is built from TRBV5-4 and TRBJ2-5, with 10 bases that match TRBD2. Germline V gives CDR1 SGHNT, CDR2 YYREEE (reference sequence). The length of the CDR3 is 18 residues. The V and J ends lost 0 bases and 6 bases, in that order; junction bases with no gene match: 14. CDR3 residues: CASSLAGGAGGPVKTQYF. DNA for the CDR3: TGTGCCAGCAGCTTGGCCGGCGGAGCGGGGGGGCCGGTGAAGACCCAGTACTTC.

The J gene is TRBJ1-5, the V gene TRBV6-1, with 7 bases identical to TRBD1. V trimming: 3 bases; J trimming: 6 bases; junction bases outside the gene matches: 5. Germline V gene lookup returns CDR1 MNHNS and CDR2 SASEGT. CDR3 length equals 14 residues. The CDR3 region has the DNA TGTGCCAGCAGTGAGAGGGGGCGCCTTCAGCCCCAGCATTTT. As protein: CASSERGRLQPQHF.

This clone came up once. This sequence joins TRBV23-1 and TRBJ1-3; 7 positions match TRBD1. TRBV23-1 is an ORF, with its function uncertain. CDR3 length: 15 amino acids. With V trimmed by 3 bases and J by 0 bases, 2 bases remained unmatched. The CDR3 region is CASSHAGGSGNTIYF. The CDR3, as DNA: TGCGCCAGCAGTCACGCAGGGGGCTCTGGAAACACCATATATTTT.

The rearrangement links TRBV14 to TRBJ1-4; tentative D call: TRBD1 (6 bases). Germline V CDR1 and CDR2: SGHDN, FVKESK. The V gene lost 4 bases and the J gene lost 11 bases, with 20 bases spanning the gap. The CDR3 is 15 residues long. Written as DNA, the CDR3 is TGTGCCAGCAGCCCGCTAAGTGCCTCGAGGGGGAAACTGTTTTTT. It yields the protein CASSPLSASRGKLFF.

V is TRBV5-4 and J is TRBJ1-1, with D possibly TRBD1 on 5 matching bases. From germline, CDR1 is SGHNT and CDR2 YYREEE (reference sequence). V lost 0 bases and J 3 bases, leaving 6 bases between the germline ends. The CDR3 runs to 13 residues. The CDR3 sequence is CASSLVGDTEAFF. DNA of the CDR3: TGTGCCAGCAGCTTGGTAGGGGACACTGAAGCTTTCTTT.

The V call is TRBV27, the J call TRBJ2-4; TRBD2 matches 7 bases. The V gene end was trimmed by 3 bases and the J gene end by 7 bases; junction bases not matched to a gene: 3. This CDR3 spans 13 amino acids. CDR1 and CDR2 (germline): MNHEY, SMNVEV (reference sequence). In DNA form, the CDR3 reads TGTGCCAGCAGTTTGACTAGCCGGAACATTCAGTACTTC. It yields the protein CASSLTSRNIQYF.

This chain connects TRBV30 to TRBJ1-5; no reliable D call. Germline-derived CDR1 and CDR2 are GTSNPN and SVGIG (reference sequence). There are 13 residues in the CDR3. Trimming shortened V by 0 bases and J by 4 bases, and 7 bases separated the two germline ends. Here the CDR3 DNA reads TGTGCCTGGAGTGTTCTTCGGAATCAGCCCCAGCATTTT. Translating it yields CAWSVLRNQPQHF.

This chain joins TRBV27 and TRBJ2-7; perhaps TRBD1 as D (5 bases). Germline V gene lookup returns CDR1 MNHEY and CDR2 SMNVEV (reference sequence). CDR3 length equals 15 residues. Trimming removed 0 bases from V and 4 bases from J, with 13 bases in between. CDR3 DNA sequence: TGTGCCAGCAGTTTATCTAGGGGATCGGCTTACGAGCAGTACTTC. Translation: CASSLSRGSAYEQYF.

This clone has a handful of counts. CDR3 DNA: TGTGCCACCGCGGGACGAGAGAACACTGAAGCTTTCTTT. Amino acids: CATAGRENTEAFF. The genes are TRBV4-2 and TRBJ1-1; maybe TRBD1 (5 bases). Trimming cost V 10 bases and J 1 base, with 13 bases left between them. This CDR3 spans 13 amino acids. Per germline, CDR1 LGHNA and CDR2 YNFKEQ.

This sequence joins TRBV2 and TRBJ1-1, with no clear D. The germline V and J ends were trimmed by 3 bases and 6 bases, with 14 bases remaining between them. Germline V CDR1 and CDR2: SNHLY, FYNNEI. The CDR3 is 14 residues long. The CDR3: CASSEVLAGAEAFF. In DNA form, the CDR3 reads TGTGCCAGCAGTGAGGTCCTGGCGGGAGCTGAAGCTTTCTTT.

This clone was found once. V is TRBV2 and J is TRBJ2-4; a possible D gene is TRBD2 (6 bases). Germline CDR1 is SNHLY and CDR2 is FYNNEI. With 2 bases removed from V and 0 bases from J, the gap between germline ends came to 14 bases. The length of the CDR3 is 17 residues. The CDR3 is CASSETGVGLAKNIQYF. CDR3 in DNA: TGTGCCAGCAGTGAAACGGGGGTTGGTTTAGCCAAAAACATTCAGTACTTC.

This chain joins TRBV19 and TRBJ1-2; D is unresolved. CDR3 size: 13 residues. V was trimmed by 5 bases and J by 3 bases, leaving 10 bases between them. CDR1 and CDR2 from the germline V gene are LNHDA and SQIVND (reference sequence). This chain's CDR3 is CASSPGSYYGYTF. DNA of the CDR3: TGTGCCAGTAGTCCAGGCAGCTACTATGGCTACACCTTC.